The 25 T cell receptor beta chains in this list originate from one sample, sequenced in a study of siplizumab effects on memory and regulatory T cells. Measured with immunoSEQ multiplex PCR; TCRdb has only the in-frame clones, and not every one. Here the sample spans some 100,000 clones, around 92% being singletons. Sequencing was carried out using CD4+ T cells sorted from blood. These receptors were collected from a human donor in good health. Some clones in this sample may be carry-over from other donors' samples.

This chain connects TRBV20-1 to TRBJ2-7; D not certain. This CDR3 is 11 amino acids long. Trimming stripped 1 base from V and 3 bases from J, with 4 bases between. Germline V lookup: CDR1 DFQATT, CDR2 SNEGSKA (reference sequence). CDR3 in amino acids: CSARVGYEQYF. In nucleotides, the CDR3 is TGCAGTGCTAGAGTGGGCTACGAGCAGTACTTC.

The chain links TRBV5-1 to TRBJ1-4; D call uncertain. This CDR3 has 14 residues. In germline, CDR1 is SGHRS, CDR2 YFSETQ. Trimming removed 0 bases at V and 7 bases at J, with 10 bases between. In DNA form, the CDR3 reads TGCGCCAGCAGCTTGGAGTCAGTTTCTGAAAAACTGTTTTTT. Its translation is CASSLESVSEKLFF.

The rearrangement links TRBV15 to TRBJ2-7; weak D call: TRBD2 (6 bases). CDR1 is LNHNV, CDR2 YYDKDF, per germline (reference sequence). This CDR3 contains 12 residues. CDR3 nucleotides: TGTGCCACCAGCAGGGGGGGAGAATCACTAGCTGTC. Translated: CATSRGGESLAV.

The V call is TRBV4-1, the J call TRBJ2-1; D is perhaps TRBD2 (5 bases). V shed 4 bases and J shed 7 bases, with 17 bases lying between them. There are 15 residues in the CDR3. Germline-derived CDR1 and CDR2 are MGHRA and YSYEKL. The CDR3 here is CASSPLGGYRNEQFF. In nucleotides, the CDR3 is TGCGCCAGCAGCCCCCTCGGAGGCTACCGGAATGAGCAGTTCTTC.

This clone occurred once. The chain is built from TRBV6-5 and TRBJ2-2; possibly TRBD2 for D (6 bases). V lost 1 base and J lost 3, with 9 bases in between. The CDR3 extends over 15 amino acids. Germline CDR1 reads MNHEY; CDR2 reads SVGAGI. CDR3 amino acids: CASSYLGGDTGELFF. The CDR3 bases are TGTGCCAGCAGTTACTTAGGCGGGGACACCGGGGAGCTGTTTTTT.

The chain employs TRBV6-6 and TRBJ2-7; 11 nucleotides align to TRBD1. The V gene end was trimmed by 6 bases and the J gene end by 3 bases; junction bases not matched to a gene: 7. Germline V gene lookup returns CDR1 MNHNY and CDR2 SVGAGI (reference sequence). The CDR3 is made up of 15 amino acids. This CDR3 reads CASSLTGTGGYEQYF. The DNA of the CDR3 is TGTGCCAGCAGCCTAACCGGGACAGGGGGCTACGAGCAGTACTTC.

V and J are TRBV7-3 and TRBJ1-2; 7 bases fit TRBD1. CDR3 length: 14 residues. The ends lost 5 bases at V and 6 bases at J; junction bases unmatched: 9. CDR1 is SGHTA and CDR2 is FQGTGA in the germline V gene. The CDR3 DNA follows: TGTGCCAGCAGCCGTGACAGGGACCTTCATGGCTACACCTTC. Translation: CASSRDRDLHGYTF.

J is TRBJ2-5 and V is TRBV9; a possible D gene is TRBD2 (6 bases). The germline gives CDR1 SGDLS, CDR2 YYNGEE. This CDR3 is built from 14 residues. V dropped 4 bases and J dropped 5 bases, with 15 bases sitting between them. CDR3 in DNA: TGTGCCAGCAGCAACGGGGACTTTTGGGAGACCCAGTACTTC. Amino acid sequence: CASSNGDFWETQYF.

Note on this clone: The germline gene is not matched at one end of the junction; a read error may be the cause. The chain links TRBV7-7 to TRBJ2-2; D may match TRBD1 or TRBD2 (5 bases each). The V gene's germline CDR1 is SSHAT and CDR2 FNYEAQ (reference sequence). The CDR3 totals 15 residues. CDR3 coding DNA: TGTGCTAGCAGCCGAGGGACGGCCTACACCGGGGAGCTGTTTTTT. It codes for CASSRGTAYTGELFF.

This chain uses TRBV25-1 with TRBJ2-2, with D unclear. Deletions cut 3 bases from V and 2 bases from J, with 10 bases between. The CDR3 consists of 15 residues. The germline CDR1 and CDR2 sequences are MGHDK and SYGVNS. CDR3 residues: CASSETHYNTGELFF. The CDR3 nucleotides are TGTGCCAGCAGTGAGACTCACTATAACACCGGGGAGCTGTTTTTT. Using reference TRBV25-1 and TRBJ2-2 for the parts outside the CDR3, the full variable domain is EADIYQTPRYLVIGTGKKITLECSQTMGHDKMYWYQQDPGMELHLIHYSYGVNSTEKGDLSSESTVSRIRTEHFPLTLESARPSHTSQYLCASSETHYNTGELFFGEGSRLTVL.

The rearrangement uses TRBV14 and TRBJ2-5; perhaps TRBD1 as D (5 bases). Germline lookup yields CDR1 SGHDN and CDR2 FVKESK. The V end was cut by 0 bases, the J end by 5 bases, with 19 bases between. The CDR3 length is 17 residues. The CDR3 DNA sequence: TGTGCCAGCAGCCAAGATAGGGGCGTCGTAGCAGAGGAGACCCAGTACTTC. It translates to CASSQDRGVVAEETQYF.

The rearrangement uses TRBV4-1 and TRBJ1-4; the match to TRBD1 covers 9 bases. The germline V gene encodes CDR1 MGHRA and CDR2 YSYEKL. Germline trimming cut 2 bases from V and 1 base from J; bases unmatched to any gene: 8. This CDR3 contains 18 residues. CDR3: CASSQTPPGQGTNEKLFF. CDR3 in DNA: TGCGCCAGCAGCCAAACACCGCCGGGACAGGGAACTAATGAAAAACTGTTTTTT.

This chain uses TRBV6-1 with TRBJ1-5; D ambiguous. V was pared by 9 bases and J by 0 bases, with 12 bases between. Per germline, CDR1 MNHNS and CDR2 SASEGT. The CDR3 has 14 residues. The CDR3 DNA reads TGTGCCAGTATCCCTTTACTTAGCAATCAGCCCCAGCATTTT. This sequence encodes CASIPLLSNQPQHF.

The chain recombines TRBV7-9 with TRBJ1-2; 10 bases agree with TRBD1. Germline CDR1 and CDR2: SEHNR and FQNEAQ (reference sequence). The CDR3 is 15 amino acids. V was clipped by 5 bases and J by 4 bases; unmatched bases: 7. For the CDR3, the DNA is TGTGCCAGCAGCACCTGGGACAGGGGAACCTATGGCTACACCTTC. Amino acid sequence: CASSTWDRGTYGYTF.

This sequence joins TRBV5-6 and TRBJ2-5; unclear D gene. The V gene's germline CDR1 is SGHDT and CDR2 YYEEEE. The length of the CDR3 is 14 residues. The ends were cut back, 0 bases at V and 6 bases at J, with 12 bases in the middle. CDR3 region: CASSLDPKGQTQYF. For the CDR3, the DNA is TGTGCCAGCAGCTTGGACCCCAAAGGGCAGACCCAGTACTTC.

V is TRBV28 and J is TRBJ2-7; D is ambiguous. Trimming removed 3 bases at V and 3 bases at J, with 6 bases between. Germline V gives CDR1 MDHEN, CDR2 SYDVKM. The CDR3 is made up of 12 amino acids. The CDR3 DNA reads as TGTGCCAGCAGTTTGGAGTTCTACGAGCAGTACTTC. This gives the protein CASSLEFYEQYF.

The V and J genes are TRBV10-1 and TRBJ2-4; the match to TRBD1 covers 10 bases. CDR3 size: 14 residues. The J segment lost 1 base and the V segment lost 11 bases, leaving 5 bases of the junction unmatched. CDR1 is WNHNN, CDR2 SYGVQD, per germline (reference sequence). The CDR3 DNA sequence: TGCGCCGTGCCGGGACAGGGGGCCAAAAACATTCAGTACTTC. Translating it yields CAVPGQGAKNIQYF.

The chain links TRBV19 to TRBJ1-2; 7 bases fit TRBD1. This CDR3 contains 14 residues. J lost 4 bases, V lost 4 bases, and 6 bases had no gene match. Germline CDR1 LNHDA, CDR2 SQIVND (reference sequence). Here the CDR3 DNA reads TGTGCCAGTAGTACTTCCGACAGGGTCTATGGCTACACCTTC. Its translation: CASSTSDRVYGYTF.

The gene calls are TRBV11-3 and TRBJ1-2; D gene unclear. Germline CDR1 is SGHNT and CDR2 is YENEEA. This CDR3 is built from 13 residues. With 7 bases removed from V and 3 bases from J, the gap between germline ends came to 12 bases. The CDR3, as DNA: TGTGCCAGCACCACTCAAGGACACTATGGCTACACCTTC. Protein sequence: CASTTQGHYGYTF. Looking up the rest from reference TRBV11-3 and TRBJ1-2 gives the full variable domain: EAGVVQSPRYKIIEKKQPVAFWCNPISGHNTLYWYLQNLGQGPELLIRYENEEAVDDSQLPKDRFSAERLKGVDSTLKIQPAELGDSAVYLCASTTQGHYGYTFGSGTRLTVV.

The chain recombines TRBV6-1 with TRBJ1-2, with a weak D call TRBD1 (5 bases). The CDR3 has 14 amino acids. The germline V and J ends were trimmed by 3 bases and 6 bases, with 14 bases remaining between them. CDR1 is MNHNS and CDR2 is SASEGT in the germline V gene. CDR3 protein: CASSEPGDWDGYTF. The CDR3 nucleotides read TGTGCCAGCAGTGAGCCGGGGGACTGGGATGGCTACACCTTC.

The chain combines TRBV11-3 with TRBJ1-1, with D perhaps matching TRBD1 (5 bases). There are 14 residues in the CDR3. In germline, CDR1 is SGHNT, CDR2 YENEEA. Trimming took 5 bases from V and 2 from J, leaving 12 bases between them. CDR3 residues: CASSHWGDNTEAFF. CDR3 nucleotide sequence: TGTGCCAGCAGCCATTGGGGGGACAACACTGAAGCTTTCTTT.

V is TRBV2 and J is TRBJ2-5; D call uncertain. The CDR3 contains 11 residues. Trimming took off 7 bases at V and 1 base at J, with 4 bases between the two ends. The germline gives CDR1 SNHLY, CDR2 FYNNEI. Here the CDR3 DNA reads TGTGCCAGCACCATCCAAGAGACCCAGTACTTC. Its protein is CASTIQETQYF.

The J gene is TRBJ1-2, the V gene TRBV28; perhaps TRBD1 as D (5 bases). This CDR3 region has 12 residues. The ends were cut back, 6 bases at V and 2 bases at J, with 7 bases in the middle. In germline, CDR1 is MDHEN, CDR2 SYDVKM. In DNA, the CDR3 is TGTGCCAGCAGAGGACAAAACTATGGCTACACCTTC. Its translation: CASRGQNYGYTF.

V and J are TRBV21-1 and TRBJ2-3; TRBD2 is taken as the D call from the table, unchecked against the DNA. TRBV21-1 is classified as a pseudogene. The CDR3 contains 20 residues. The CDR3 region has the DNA TGTGCCAGCAGAAGAGCTAGCGGGAGGAGGGATTGGTGCGGCACAGATACGCAGTATTTT. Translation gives CASRRASGRRDWCGTDTQYF.

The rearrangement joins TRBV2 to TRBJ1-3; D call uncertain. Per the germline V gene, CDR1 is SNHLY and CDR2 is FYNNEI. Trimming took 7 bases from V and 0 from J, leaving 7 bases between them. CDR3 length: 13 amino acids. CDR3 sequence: CASTPDSGNTIYF. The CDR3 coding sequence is TGTGCCAGCACCCCCGACTCTGGAAACACCATATATTTT.